Listed here are 18 T cell receptor beta chains from one sample, sequenced in a study of shared clonotypes between healthy human individuals. Method: immunoSEQ multiplex PCR; TCRdb's copy keeps in-frame clones and lacks some. In the table there are about 1 million clones, more than 65% of which are singletons. Input material: memory CD4+ T cells sorted from blood. As for subset: CD45RA-negative fraction. These receptors were obtained from a young man in good health.

The chain couples TRBV6-1 to TRBJ1-4; 7 nucleotides line up with TRBD1. The V gene end was trimmed by 2 bases and the J gene end by 0 bases; junction bases not matched to a gene: 12. Germline V gene data show CDR1 as MNHNS and CDR2 as SASEGT. This CDR3 spans 19 amino acids. The CDR3 spells CASSEFRQGRSTTNEKLFF. The DNA of the CDR3 is TGTGCCAGCAGTGAATTTCGACAGGGAAGGTCCACAACTAATGAAAAACTGTTTTTT.

V is TRBV5-4 and J is TRBJ1-1; possible D gene TRBD1, 5 bases. Germline V gene sequence: CDR1 SGHNT, CDR2 YYREEE (reference sequence). The length of the CDR3 is 14 residues. Trimming took 0 bases from V and 7 from J, leaving 13 bases between them. The CDR3: CASSLDSTDNEAFF. CDR3 sequence (DNA): TGTGCCAGCAGCTTGGATTCGACAGACAATGAAGCTTTCTTT.

This clone has just a few counts. Other DNA sequences in the same sample also yield this CDR3. This sequence joins TRBV19 and TRBJ1-4; D unclear. The germline V and J ends were trimmed by 1 base and 8 bases, with 8 bases remaining between them. The CDR3 loop spans 13 amino acids. Germline V CDR1 and CDR2: LNHDA, SQIVND (reference sequence). CDR3 in DNA: TGTGCCAGTAGTATAGCCGGAGGGGAAAAACTGTTTTTT. Amino acids: CASSIAGGEKLFF.

In this sample, this clone turned up many times. This chain joins TRBV6-6 and TRBJ1-1; a possible D gene is TRBD1 (6 bases). CDR1 and CDR2 from the germline V gene are MNHNY and SVGAGI (reference sequence). The ends were cut back, 2 bases at V and 3 bases at J, with 16 bases in the middle. This CDR3 is 16 amino acids long. For the CDR3, the DNA is TGTGCCAGCAGTTACAACCCTGGCGCAGGGGACACTGAAGCTTTCTTT. Translation gives CASSYNPGAGDTEAFF.

With respect to this clone: This sample includes further DNA sequences coding for the same CDR3. The chain recombines TRBV28 with TRBJ1-5, with a weak D call TRBD1 (6 bases). V lost 6 bases and J 0 bases, leaving 12 bases between the germline ends. The germline V gene has CDR1 MDHEN and CDR2 SYDVKM. This CDR3 has 15 amino acids. In DNA form, the CDR3 reads TGTGCCAGCAGCTCGGACAGTTATAGCAATCAGCCCCAGCATTTT. Translated, it gives CASSSDSYSNQPQHF.

This clone was seen once. The chain joins TRBV7-9 to TRBJ2-7, with TRBD1 matching 9 bases. The CDR3 runs 14 residues. The germline gives CDR1 SEHNR, CDR2 FQNEAQ (reference sequence). Losses at the gene ends were 1 base for V and 6 bases for J; bases not matched to a gene: 4. The DNA of the CDR3 is TGTGCCAGCAGCTTAGAGGGACAGGGTGGCGAGCAGTACTTC. Its protein is CASSLEGQGGEQYF.

This chain links TRBV19 with TRBJ1-3; possible D gene TRBD1, 5 bases. The CDR3 length is 14 residues. The V end was cut by 5 bases, the J end by 0 bases, with 8 bases between. The germline CDR1 and CDR2 sequences are LNHDA and SQIVND (reference sequence). The CDR3 here is CASSVGVSGNTIYF. In DNA form, the CDR3 reads TGTGCCAGTAGTGTGGGGGTCTCTGGAAACACCATATATTTT.

The chain is built from TRBV5-1 and TRBJ2-5, with a possible D match to TRBD1 (5 bases). CDR1 is SGHRS and CDR2 is YFSETQ in the germline V gene. Trimming took 9 bases from V and 3 from J, leaving 21 bases between them. This CDR3 has 15 residues. This chain's CDR3 is CATRALAGSEETQYF. CDR3 bases: TGCGCCACCAGAGCCCTCGCAGGGTCGGAAGAGACCCAGTACTTC.

The V call is TRBV5-1, the J call TRBJ2-3; D possibly corresponds to TRBD2 (5 bases). V dropped 4 bases and J dropped 0 bases, with 15 bases sitting between them. The germline V gene encodes CDR1 SGHRS and CDR2 YFSETQ. The CDR3 covers 16 residues. CDR3 in amino acids: CASSGYSGVSTDTQYF. In nucleotides, the CDR3 is TGCGCCAGCAGCGGCTACTCCGGGGTCAGCACAGATACGCAGTATTTT.

The J gene is TRBJ2-1, the V gene TRBV10-3, with D tentatively TRBD2 (6 bases). The CDR3 length is 16 residues. Germline V gene lookup returns CDR1 ENHRY and CDR2 SYGVKD. With 0 bases removed from V and 0 bases from J, the gap between germline ends came to 9 bases. For the CDR3, the DNA is TGTGCCATCAGTGAGTCGGGACTTAGCTCCTACAATGAGCAGTTCTTC. Translating it yields CAISESGLSSYNEQFF.

The gene calls are TRBV6-6 and TRBJ2-7; perhaps TRBD1 as D (5 bases). The germline CDR1 and CDR2 sequences are MNHNY and SVGAGI (reference sequence). Trimming shortened V by 8 bases and J by 0 bases, and 14 bases separated the two germline ends. CDR3 size: 14 residues. The CDR3 sequence is CASSPDKSSYEQYF. The CDR3 DNA is TGTGCCAGCTCTCCGGACAAGAGCTCCTACGAGCAGTACTTC.

This clone was picked up one time. This chain connects TRBV11-2 to TRBJ2-1; TRBD1 agrees at 9 bases. The trim removed 5 bases at V and 7 bases at J, leaving 9 bases unmatched. The CDR3 has 15 amino acids. Germline V lookup: CDR1 SGHAT, CDR2 FQNNGV. DNA for the CDR3: TGTGCCAGCAGCCCTGGGACAGGGTTTGGGAATGAGCAGTTCTTC. Amino acid sequence: CASSPGTGFGNEQFF.

This clone was detected once. The DNA of the CDR3 is TGTGCCAGCAGCCCCGGGGCCAAATGGGGAGCTTTCTTT. Protein product: CASSPGAKWGAFF. This chain connects TRBV7-8 to TRBJ1-1; D is perhaps TRBD1 (5 bases). The ends were cut back, 5 bases at V and 10 bases at J, with 17 bases in the middle. This CDR3 spans 13 amino acids. The germline CDR1 and CDR2 sequences are SGHVS and FQNEAQ.

The genes are TRBV7-6 and TRBJ2-1; 11 bases match TRBD2. The CDR3 is 17 residues long. CDR1 and CDR2 from the germline V gene are SGHVS and FNYEAQ. J gave up 7 bases and V 5 bases, and 13 bases lay outside the gene matches. The CDR3 DNA follows: TGTGCCAGCAGCCCCCGACTAGCGGGACAATTACCTAATGAGCAGTTCTTC. The encoded protein is CASSPRLAGQLPNEQFF.

A word on this clone: This same CDR3 is encoded by further DNA sequences in the sample. In DNA form, the CDR3 reads TGCAGCGTTGGGGTGGATCAGCCCCAGCATTTT. Translated: CSVGVDQPQHF. V gene TRBV29-1 combines with J gene TRBJ1-5; D unclear. Germline V lookup: CDR1 SQVTM, CDR2 ANQGSEA. CDR3 length: 11 amino acids. V was clipped by 4 bases and J by 5 bases, with 6 bases between them.

A note on this clone: Additional DNA sequences in this sample encode the identical CDR3. This chain uses TRBV11-2 with TRBJ2-3, with D unresolved. Trimming left V 0 bases short and J 1 base short, with 2 bases between. Per germline, CDR1 SGHAT and CDR2 FQNNGV. This CDR3 is 13 amino acids long. The DNA for the CDR3 is TGTGCCAGCAGCTTAGAACGCACAGATACGCAGTATTTT. Protein: CASSLERTDTQYF.

The rearrangement links TRBV2 to TRBJ1-1; tentatively, D is TRBD1 (5 bases). CDR3 length: 14 residues. Trimming took off 8 bases at V and 4 bases at J, with 17 bases between the two ends. Germline CDR1 is SNHLY and CDR2 is FYNNEI. CDR3 nucleotide sequence: TGTGCCAGCTTTGAGACAGTCTCATTCACTGAAGCTTTCTTT. Its translation: CASFETVSFTEAFF.

The chain is built from TRBV6-1 and TRBJ2-1; 7 bases are shared with TRBD1. The CDR3 is 15 residues long. CDR1 and CDR2 from the germline V gene are MNHNS and SASEGT. Germline trimming cut 7 bases from V and 2 bases from J; bases unmatched to any gene: 8. This CDR3 is CASTVPGQTYNEQFF. The CDR3 DNA reads TGTGCCAGCACTGTACCGGGACAGACCTACAATGAGCAGTTCTTC.